This T cell receptor (beta chain) was identified during a study of beta chain features in type 1 diabetes. Expressed TCRB transcripts were sequenced, since all the RNA that had been isolated was reverse transcribed. The data were produced by immunoSEQ multiplex PCR, yet TCRdb's version contains in-frame clones alone and is incomplete. The sample includes hundreds of thousands of clones, 13% of them seen just once. The study, taken as a whole, reports: In all four CD4+ subsets, TCRB CDR3 length was significantly, moderately reduced in type 1 diabetes.

At least ten counts were recorded for this clone. Its antigen is currently unknown. This CDR3 region has 11 residues. The V gene's germline CDR1 is ENHRY and CDR2 SYGVKD. Between the trimmed V and J ends, which lost 3 bases and 10 bases, there was a span of 7 bases. J is TRBJ2-1 and V is TRBV10-3, with D uncertain. The sample consisted of naive CD4+ T cells from blood. The origin of this receptor is a young man with type 1 diabetes. The CDR3 nucleotides are TGTGCCATCAGTGACGGGCTAGAGCAGTTCTTC. Translation gives CAISDGLEQFF.